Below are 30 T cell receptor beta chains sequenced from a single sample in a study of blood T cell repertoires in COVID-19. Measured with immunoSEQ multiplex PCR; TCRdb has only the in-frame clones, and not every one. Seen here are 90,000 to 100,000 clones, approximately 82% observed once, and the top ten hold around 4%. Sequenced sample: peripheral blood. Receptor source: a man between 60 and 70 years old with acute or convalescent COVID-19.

CDR3 in amino acids: CASSLPGLASYNEQFF. DNA of the CDR3: TGTGCCAGTAGTTTACCGGGACTAGCATCCTACAATGAGCAGTTCTTC. This rearrangement joins TRBV19 to TRBJ2-1; 9 bases map to TRBD2. From germline, CDR1 is LNHDA and CDR2 SQIVND (reference sequence). The CDR3 extends over 16 amino acids. J gave up 1 base and V 5 bases, and 6 bases lay outside the gene matches.

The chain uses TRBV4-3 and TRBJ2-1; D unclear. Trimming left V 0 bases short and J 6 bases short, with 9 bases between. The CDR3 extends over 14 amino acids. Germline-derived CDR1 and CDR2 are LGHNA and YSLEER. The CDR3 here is CASSQDPLRNEQFF. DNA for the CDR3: TGCGCCAGCAGCCAAGATCCCCTTCGCAATGAGCAGTTCTTC.

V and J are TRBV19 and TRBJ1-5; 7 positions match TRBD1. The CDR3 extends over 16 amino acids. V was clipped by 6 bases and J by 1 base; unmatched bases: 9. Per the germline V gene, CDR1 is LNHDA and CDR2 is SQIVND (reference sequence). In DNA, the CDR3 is TGTGCCAGTAGGCGGCAGGGGGATGGAAGCAATCAGCCCCAGCATTTT. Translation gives CASRRQGDGSNQPQHF.

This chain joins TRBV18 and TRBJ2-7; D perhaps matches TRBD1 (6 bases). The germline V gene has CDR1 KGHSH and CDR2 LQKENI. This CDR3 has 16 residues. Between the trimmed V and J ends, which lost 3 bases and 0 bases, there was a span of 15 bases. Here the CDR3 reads CASSPVTGTPSYEQYF. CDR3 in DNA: TGTGCCAGCTCACCCGTTACCGGGACACCCTCCTACGAGCAGTACTTC.

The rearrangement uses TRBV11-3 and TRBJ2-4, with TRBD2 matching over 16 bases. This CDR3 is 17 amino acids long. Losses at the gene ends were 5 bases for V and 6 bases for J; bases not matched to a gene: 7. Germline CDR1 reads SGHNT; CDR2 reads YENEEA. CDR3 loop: CASSREGTSGRGNIQYF. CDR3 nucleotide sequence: TGTGCCAGCAGCAGGGAGGGGACTAGCGGGAGGGGAAACATTCAGTACTTC.

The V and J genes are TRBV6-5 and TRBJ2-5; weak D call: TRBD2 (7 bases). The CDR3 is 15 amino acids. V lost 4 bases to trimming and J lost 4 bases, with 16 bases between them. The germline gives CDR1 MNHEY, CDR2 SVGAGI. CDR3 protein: CASSFRGGLGETQYF. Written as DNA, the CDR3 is TGTGCCAGCAGTTTTAGGGGGGGTTTGGGAGAGACCCAGTACTTC.

The CDR3 region is CAWSLGSSSYNEQFF. For the CDR3, the DNA is TGTGCCTGGAGCCTGGGCAGTAGCTCCTACAATGAGCAGTTCTTC. The V call is TRBV30, the J call TRBJ2-1; D remains unclear. Germline-derived CDR1 and CDR2 are GTSNPN and SVGIG (reference sequence). The CDR3 runs to 15 residues. Between the trimmed V and J ends, which lost 3 bases and 0 bases, there was a span of 12 bases. The whole variable domain, remainder taken from reference TRBV30 and TRBJ2-1, is SQTIHQWPATLVQPVGSPLSLECTVEGTSNPNLYWYRQAAGRGLQLLFYSVGIGQISSEVPQNLSASRPQDRQFILSSKKLLLSDSGFYLCAWSLGSSSYNEQFFGPGTRLTVL.

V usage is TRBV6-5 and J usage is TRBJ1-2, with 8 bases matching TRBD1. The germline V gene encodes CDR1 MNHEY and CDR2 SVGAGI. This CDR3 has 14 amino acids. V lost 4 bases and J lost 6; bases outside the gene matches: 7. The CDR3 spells CASSSLRTGNGYTF. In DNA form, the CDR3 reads TGTGCCAGCAGTTCCCTCAGGACAGGGAATGGCTACACCTTC.

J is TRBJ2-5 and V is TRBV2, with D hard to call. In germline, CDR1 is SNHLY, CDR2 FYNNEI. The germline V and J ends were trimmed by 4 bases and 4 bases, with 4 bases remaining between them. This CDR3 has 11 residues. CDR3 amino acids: CASSALETQYF. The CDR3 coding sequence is TGTGCCAGCAGTGCCCTAGAGACCCAGTACTTC.

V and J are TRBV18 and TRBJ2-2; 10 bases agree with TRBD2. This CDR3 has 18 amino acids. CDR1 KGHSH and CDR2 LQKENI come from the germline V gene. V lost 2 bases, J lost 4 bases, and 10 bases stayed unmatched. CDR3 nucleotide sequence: TGTGCCAGCTCACCAATAAAAAGCGGGAGGGCCGGCACCGGGGAGCTGTTTTTT. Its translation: CASSPIKSGRAGTGELFF.

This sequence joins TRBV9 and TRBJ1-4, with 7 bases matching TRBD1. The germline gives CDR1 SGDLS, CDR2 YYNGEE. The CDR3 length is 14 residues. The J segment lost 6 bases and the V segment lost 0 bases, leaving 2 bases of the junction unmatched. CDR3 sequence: CASSVGQGDEKLFF. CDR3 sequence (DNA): TGTGCCAGCAGCGTAGGCCAGGGGGATGAAAAACTGTTTTTT.

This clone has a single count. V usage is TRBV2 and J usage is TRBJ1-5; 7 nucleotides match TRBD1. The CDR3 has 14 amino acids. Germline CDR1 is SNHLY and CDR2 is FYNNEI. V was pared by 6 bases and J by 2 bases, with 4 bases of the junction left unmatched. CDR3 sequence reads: CASSVGQGNQPQHF. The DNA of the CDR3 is TGTGCCAGCAGCGTTGGACAGGGCAATCAGCCCCAGCATTTT.

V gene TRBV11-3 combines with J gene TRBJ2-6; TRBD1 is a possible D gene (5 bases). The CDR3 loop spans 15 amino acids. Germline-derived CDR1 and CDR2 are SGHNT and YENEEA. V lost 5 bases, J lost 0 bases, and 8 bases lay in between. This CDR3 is CASSNQGSGANVLTF. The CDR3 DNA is TGTGCCAGCAGCAACCAGGGCTCTGGGGCCAACGTCCTGACTTTC.

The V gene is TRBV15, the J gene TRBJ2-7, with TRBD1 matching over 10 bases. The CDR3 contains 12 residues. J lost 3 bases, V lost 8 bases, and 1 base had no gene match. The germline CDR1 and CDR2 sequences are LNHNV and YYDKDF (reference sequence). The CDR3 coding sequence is TGTGCCACCGGGACAGGGGACTACGAGCAGTACTTC. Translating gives CATGTGDYEQYF.

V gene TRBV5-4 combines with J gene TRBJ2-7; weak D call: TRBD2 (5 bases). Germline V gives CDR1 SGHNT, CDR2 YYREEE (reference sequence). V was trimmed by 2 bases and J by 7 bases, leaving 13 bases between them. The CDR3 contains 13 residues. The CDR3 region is CASSLVGSGEQYV. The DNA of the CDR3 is TGTGCCAGCAGCTTAGTAGGTTCGGGGGAGCAGTACGTC.

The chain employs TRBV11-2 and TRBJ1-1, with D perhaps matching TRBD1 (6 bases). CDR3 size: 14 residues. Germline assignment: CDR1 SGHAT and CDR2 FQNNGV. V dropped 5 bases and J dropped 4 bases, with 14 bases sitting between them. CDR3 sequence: CASSVQGRSTEAFF. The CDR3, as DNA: TGTGCCAGCAGCGTACAGGGAAGGAGCACTGAAGCTTTCTTT.

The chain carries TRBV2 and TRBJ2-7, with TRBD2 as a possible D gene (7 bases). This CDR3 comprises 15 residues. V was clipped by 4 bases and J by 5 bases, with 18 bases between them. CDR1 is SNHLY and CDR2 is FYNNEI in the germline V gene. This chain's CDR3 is CASSGRGQGSNEQYV. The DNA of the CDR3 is TGTGCCAGCAGTGGGCGGGGGCAGGGGAGCAACGAGCAGTACGTC.

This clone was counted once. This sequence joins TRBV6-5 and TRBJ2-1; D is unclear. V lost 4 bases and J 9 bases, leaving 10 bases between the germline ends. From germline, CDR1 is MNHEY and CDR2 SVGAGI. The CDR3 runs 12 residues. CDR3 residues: CASSSLTGEQFF. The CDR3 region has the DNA TGTGCCAGCAGTTCCCTGACGGGTGAGCAGTTCTTC.

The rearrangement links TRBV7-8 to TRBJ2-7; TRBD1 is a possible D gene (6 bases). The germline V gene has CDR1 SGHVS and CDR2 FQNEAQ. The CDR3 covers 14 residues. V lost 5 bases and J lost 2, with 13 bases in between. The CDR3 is CASSHGQIAYEQYV. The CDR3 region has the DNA TGTGCCAGCAGCCACGGACAGATTGCCTACGAGCAGTACGTC.

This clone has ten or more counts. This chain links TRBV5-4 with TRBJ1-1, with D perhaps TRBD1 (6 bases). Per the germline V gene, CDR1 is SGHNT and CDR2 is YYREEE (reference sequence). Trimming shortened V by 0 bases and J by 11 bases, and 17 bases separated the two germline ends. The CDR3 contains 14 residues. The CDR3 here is CASSLAVVGGMAFF. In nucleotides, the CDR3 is TGTGCCAGCAGCTTGGCGGTGGTAGGGGGAATGGCTTTCTTT.

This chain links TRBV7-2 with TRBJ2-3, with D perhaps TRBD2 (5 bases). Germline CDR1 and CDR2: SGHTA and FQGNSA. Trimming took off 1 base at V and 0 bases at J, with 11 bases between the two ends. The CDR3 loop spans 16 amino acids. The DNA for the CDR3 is TGTGCCAGCAGCTTAGGAGGGTCGTCTAGCACAGATACGCAGTATTTT. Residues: CASSLGGSSSTDTQYF.

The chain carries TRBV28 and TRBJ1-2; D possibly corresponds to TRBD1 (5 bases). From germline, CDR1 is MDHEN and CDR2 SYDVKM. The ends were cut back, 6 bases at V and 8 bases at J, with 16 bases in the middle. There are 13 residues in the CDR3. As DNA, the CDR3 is TGTGCCAGCAGACAGACAGTTATGAAAGGCTACACCTTC. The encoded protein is CASRQTVMKGYTF.

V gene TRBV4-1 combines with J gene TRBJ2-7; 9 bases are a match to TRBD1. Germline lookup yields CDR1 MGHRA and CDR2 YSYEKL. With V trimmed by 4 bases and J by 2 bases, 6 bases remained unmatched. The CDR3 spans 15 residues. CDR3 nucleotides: TGCGCCAGCAGCCGGACAGGGGACATCGCCTACGAGCAGTACTTC. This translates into CASSRTGDIAYEQYF.

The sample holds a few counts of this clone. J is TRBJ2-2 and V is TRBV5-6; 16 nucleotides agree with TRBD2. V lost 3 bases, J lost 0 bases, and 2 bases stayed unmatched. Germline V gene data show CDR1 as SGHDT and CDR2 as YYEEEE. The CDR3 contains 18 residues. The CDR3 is CASSSGTSGRANTGELFF. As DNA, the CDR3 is TGTGCCAGCAGCTCCGGGACTAGCGGGAGGGCGAACACCGGGGAGCTGTTTTTT.

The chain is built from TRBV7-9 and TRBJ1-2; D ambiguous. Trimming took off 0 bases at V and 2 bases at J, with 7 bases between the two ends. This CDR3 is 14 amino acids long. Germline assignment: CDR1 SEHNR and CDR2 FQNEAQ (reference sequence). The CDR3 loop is CASSLAAENYGYTF. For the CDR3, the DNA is TGTGCCAGCAGCTTAGCTGCGGAGAACTATGGCTACACCTTC. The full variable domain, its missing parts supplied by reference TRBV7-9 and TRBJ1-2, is DTGVSQNPRHKITKRGQNVTFRCDPISEHNRLYWYRQTLGQGPEFLTYFQNEAQLEKSRLLSDRFSAERPKGSFSTLEIQRTEQGDSAMYLCASSLAAENYGYTFGSGTRLTVV.

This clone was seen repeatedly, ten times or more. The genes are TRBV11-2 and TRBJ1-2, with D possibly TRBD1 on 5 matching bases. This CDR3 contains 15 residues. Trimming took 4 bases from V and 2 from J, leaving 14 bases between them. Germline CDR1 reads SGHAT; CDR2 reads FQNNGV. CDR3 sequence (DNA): TGTGCCAGCAGCTCCTACGATCAGGGAAACTATGGCTACACCTTC. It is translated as CASSSYDQGNYGYTF.

The CDR3 here is CASREPGVGNIQYF. The CDR3 coding sequence is TGTGCCAGCAGAGAGCCGGGTGTCGGGAACATTCAGTACTTC. The rearrangement uses TRBV6-6 and TRBJ2-4, with no clear D. Germline CDR1 and CDR2: MNHNY and SVGAGI (reference sequence). The CDR3 sequence is 14 residues long. Trimming removed 6 bases from V and 7 bases from J, with 16 bases in between.

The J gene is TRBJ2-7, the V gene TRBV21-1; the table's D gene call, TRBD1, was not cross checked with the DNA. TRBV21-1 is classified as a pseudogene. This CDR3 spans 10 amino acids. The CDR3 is CASSKTGEFF. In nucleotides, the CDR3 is TGTGCCAGCAGCAAGACAGGGGAGTTCTTC.

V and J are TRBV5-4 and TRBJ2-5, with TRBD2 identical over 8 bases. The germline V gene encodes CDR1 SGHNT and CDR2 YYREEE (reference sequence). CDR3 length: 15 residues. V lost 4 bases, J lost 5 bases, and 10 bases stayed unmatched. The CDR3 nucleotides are TGTGCCAGCAGCCCGATGGAGAGCGGGGGTGAGACCCAGTACTTC. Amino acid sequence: CASSPMESGGETQYF.

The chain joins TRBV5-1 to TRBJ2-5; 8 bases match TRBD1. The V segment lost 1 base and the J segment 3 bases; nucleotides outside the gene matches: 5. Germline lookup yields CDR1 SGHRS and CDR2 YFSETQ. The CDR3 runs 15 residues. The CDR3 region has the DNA TGCGCCAGCAGCTTGTTAGGGACAGGAGAAGAGACCCAGTACTTC. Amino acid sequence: CASSLLGTGEETQYF.